This entry lists 17 T cell receptor beta chains sequenced from one sample in a study of human T cells and chemical hapten exposure. As to time point: pre-sensitization, week 0. Treatment described: therapeutic diphenylcyclopropenone sensitization with weekly scalp DPC. Via MiXCR, TCRdb re-called the RACE reads, giving one row per CDR3 protein. The sample comprises some 400,000 distinct CDR3 sequences, about 5.1% of which are singletons, and 2.5% to 3% rests with the top ten. The specimen comprised whole blood, sampled in connection with sensitization to the hapten diphenylcyclopropenone (DPC). The source is a woman aged 50 to 60 with alopecia areata. Some clones in this sample may be carry-over from other donors' samples.

This clonotype appeared many times. V usage is TRBV9 and J usage is TRBJ1-1; D is perhaps TRBD1 (6 bases). V lost 3 bases to trimming and J lost 3 bases, with 18 bases between them. Germline V gene sequence: CDR1 SGDLS, CDR2 YYNGEE. The CDR3 runs 16 residues. The CDR3 reads CASSEQGLGPDTEAFF. In nucleotides, the CDR3 is TGTGCCAGCAGCGAGCAGGGGCTCGGTCCGGACACTGAAGCTTTCTTT.

The J gene is TRBJ2-3, the V gene TRBV4-3, with 8 bases aligning to TRBD2. The CDR3 runs 14 residues. Germline-derived CDR1 and CDR2 are LGHNA and YSLEER. Trimming cost V 2 bases and J 9 bases; bases outside gene matches: 7. The CDR3 sequence: CASSQLGLGVTQYF. CDR3 sequence (DNA): TGCGCCAGCAGCCAATTGGGACTAGGGGTCACGCAGTATTTT.

This clonotype was counted a few times. This chain connects TRBV12-3 or TRBV12-4 to TRBJ1-1; perhaps TRBD1 as D (6 bases). The length of the CDR3 is 14 residues. The V end was cut by 1 base, the J end by 3 bases, with 9 bases between. CDR3 loop: CASSLVQGYTEAFF. The CDR3 DNA reads as TGTGCCAGCAGTTTAGTTCAGGGGTACACTGAAGCTTTCTTT.

The chain joins TRBV29-1 to TRBJ1-1, with 9 bases fitting TRBD1. Germline loops: CDR1 SQVTM, CDR2 ANQGSEA. V trimming: 6 bases; J trimming: 1 base; junction bases outside the gene matches: 12. The length of the CDR3 is 16 residues. The CDR3 nucleotides are TGCAGCGTCGCTAACAGGGGGCAGCCCCGGAACACTGAAGCTTTCTTT. Protein product: CSVANRGQPRNTEAFF.

Ten or more counts support this clonotype. The chain recombines TRBV7-2 with TRBJ2-1, with D possibly being TRBD2 (5 bases). This CDR3 has 16 residues. CDR1 and CDR2 from the germline V gene are SGHTA and FQGNSA. The V and J ends lost 2 bases and 8 bases respectively, with 19 bases between them. CDR3 in amino acids: CASSLKSLVGSYEQFF. In DNA form, the CDR3 reads TGTGCCAGCAGCTTAAAATCCCTCGTTGGGAGTTATGAGCAGTTCTTC.

This clonotype appeared many times. The rearrangement uses TRBV15 and TRBJ2-7; weak D call: TRBD2 (7 bases). V was trimmed by 4 bases and J by 6 bases, leaving 22 bases between them. Germline CDR1 LNHNV, CDR2 YYDKDF (reference sequence). The CDR3 is 16 amino acids. CDR3 region: CATSTLYGGAYPEQYF. CDR3 nucleotides: TGTGCCACCAGCACTCTCTATGGGGGGGCTTACCCCGAGCAGTACTTC.

This clonotype was found many times. The chain employs TRBV29-1 and TRBJ2-3; D possibly matches TRBD1 or TRBD2 (5 bases each). With 0 bases removed from V and 4 bases from J, the gap between germline ends came to 5 bases. This CDR3 contains 12 residues. Germline V gene sequence: CDR1 SQVTM, CDR2 ANQGSEA. CDR3 residues: CSVEEGADTQYF. The CDR3 DNA reads TGCAGCGTTGAAGAGGGGGCAGATACGCAGTATTTT.

V usage is TRBV20-1 and J usage is TRBJ1-4, with D possibly being TRBD1 (6 bases). With 3 bases removed from V and 12 bases from J, the gap between germline ends came to 11 bases. The CDR3 is made up of 11 amino acids. Germline values: CDR1 DFQATT, CDR2 SNEGSKA (reference sequence). CDR3 sequence reads: CSASQGQELFF. The CDR3 bases are TGCAGTGCTAGCCAGGGGCAAGAACTGTTTTTT.

This clonotype was counted many times. This chain links TRBV6-5 with TRBJ2-1; D perhaps matches TRBD1 (5 bases). The germline CDR1 and CDR2 sequences are MNHEY and SVGAGI. This CDR3 is built from 14 residues. Trimming left V 0 bases short and J 9 bases short, with 12 bases between. The CDR3 DNA sequence: TGTGCCAGCAGTTACTCGCAGGGAATCGGTGAGCAGTTCTTC. It translates to CASSYSQGIGEQFF.

This chain joins TRBV15 and TRBJ1-4; no clear D. Germline CDR1 LNHNV, CDR2 YYDKDF (reference sequence). Trimming cost V 1 base and J 8 bases, with 8 bases left between them. CDR3 size: 13 residues. The CDR3 reads CATSRVGREKLFF. CDR3 nucleotides: TGTGCCACCAGCAGAGTGGGGAGGGAAAAACTGTTTTTT.

This clonotype was seen a handful of times. CDR3 sequence: CASSLGGLAGGREQYF. The DNA for the CDR3 is TGTGCCAGCAGCTTAGGAGGACTAGCGGGAGGACGGGAGCAGTACTTC. The chain recombines TRBV7-2 with TRBJ2-7, with 14 bases fitting TRBD2. The CDR3 sequence is 16 residues long. Germline CDR1 reads SGHTA; CDR2 reads FQGNSA. The ends lost 1 base at V and 7 bases at J; junction bases unmatched: 6.

V and J are TRBV5-1 and TRBJ1-1; no reliable D call. CDR3 size: 15 residues. V gave up 4 bases and J gave up 0 bases, with 13 bases separating them. Germline V CDR1 and CDR2: SGHRS, YFSETQ. The CDR3 nucleotides read TGCGCCAGCAGCCCGGAAGTGAGAGTGAACACTGAAGCTTTCTTT. It is translated as CASSPEVRVNTEAFF.

The chain recombines TRBV2 with TRBJ1-1, with D maybe TRBD1 (6 bases). Between the trimmed V and J ends, which lost 9 bases and 2 bases, there was a span of 16 bases. Germline V gives CDR1 SNHLY, CDR2 FYNNEI. This CDR3 contains 14 residues. CDR3 protein: CASSYGGRNTEAFF. For the CDR3, the DNA is TGTGCCAGTTCCTATGGGGGGCGAAACACTGAAGCTTTCTTT.

Only a few counts were recorded for this clonotype. The chain employs TRBV4-3 and TRBJ1-6; D is unresolved. With 0 bases removed from V and 8 bases from J, the gap between germline ends came to 5 bases. Germline CDR1 and CDR2: LGHNA and YSLEER. This CDR3 spans 13 amino acids. The CDR3 spells CASSQDMDSPLHF. The CDR3 DNA is TGCGCCAGCAGCCAAGATATGGATTCACCCCTCCACTTT.

This clonotype occurred many times. The chain has TRBV6-2 or TRBV6-3 and TRBJ2-7; D unclear. Trimming pared 2 bases from V and 6 bases from J, leaving 5 bases between. CDR3 length equals 11 residues. In germline, CDR1 is MNHEY, CDR2 SVGEGT. CDR3 residues: CASSYGVEQYF. As DNA, the CDR3 is TGTGCCAGCAGTTACGGGGTCGAGCAGTACTTC.

In its sample, this clonotype was seen many times. The chain recombines TRBV7-6 with TRBJ2-1; 10 bases line up with TRBD1. The CDR3 runs to 16 residues. Germline loops: CDR1 SGHVS, CDR2 FNYEAQ. Losses at the gene ends were 3 bases for V and 2 bases for J; bases not matched to a gene: 4. In DNA form, the CDR3 reads TGTGCCAGCAGCTTGGAGGACAGGGGGACCTACAATGAGCAGTTCTTC. Protein product: CASSLEDRGTYNEQFF.

This clonotype appeared a few times. This chain joins TRBV11-2 and TRBJ2-2, with a weak D call TRBD2 (7 bases). This CDR3 has 18 amino acids. Germline CDR1 SGHAT, CDR2 FQNNGV. V was clipped by 6 bases and J by 1 base, with 21 bases between them. CDR3 loop: CASRGGPSSGRNTGELFF. In nucleotides, the CDR3 is TGTGCCAGCAGGGGGGGGCCTTCATCCGGGAGGAACACCGGGGAGCTGTTTTTT.